This TCR beta chain was found in a study of somatic mutations in cytotoxic T cells in rheumatoid arthritis (dated by TCRdb to the late 2010s). Broadly, across the study: Before any treatment started and right after they were diagnosed, patients gave peripheral blood samples (under 32 ml EDTA). For some 68 rheumatoid arthritis patients and 15 to 20 healthy controls, TCRB deep sequencing was carried out. In newly diagnosed rheumatoid arthritis without treatment, the study examined if expanded CD8+ T-cell clones harbor somatic mutations, relying on TCRB deep sequencing to characterize clonality. Some T-cell populations stained with V beta antibodies were sorted by flow on a FACSAria II or Sony SH800 to nearly 100% purity, with sorted V beta1+ cells additionally subjected to TCRB sequencing. Patient and control groups had essentially identical median ages.

This clone was observed once. Its antigen remains unidentified. Base qualities are not recorded, but no much larger clone differs from it by a single base. CD4+ and CD8+ cells were isolated by positive magnetic bead selection on an AutoMACS, and purity was checked by flow cytometry. Clonal expansions were first screened by flow cytometry with a TCR V beta antibody panel, then characterized by TCRB deep sequencing of sorted CD8+ fractions. Isolation of peripheral blood mononuclear cells was done through Ficoll-Paque PLUS density gradient separation. Nucleospin Tissue or Tissue XS kits were used to extract DNA from CD4-enriched, CD8-enriched or PBMC samples, and a Qubit 2.0 fluorometer was used for quantification. Paper-wide results and their limitations: In about an eighth of the 65 patients the largest CD8+ clone exceeded 20% of CD8+ cells, and several identical CD8+ TCRB sequences were shared between blood and synovial fluid. No adjustment for multiple comparisons was made for the slight TRBV07 underrepresentation in patients. An increase of CD8+ clonality with age was seen in patients (Spearman r ~ 0.49) but not in healthy controls. CD8+ T-cell clonality in rheumatoid arthritis patients was not significantly different from that in age-matched healthy controls. The expanded CD8+ clones had unknown antigen targets, and not appearing in virus-specific databases did not rule out that they were virus-specific.

V is trimmed back by 6 bases and J by 0 bases, and the junction contains 7 bases that no gene match accounts for. The germline V gene yields KGHSH for CDR1 and LQKENI for CDR2. There are 15 amino acids in the CDR3, from cysteine to phenylalanine inclusive. CDR3 DNA only is kept here, 45 bases in frame from base 1. Sequencing of TCRB CDR3 was done on genomic DNA with the immunoSEQ assay. In the source study's methods: Only a few patient CD8+ clones larger than 1% matched published virus-specific TCRB sequences when compared against them. Only productive TCRB rearrangements were included in the analyses. Clonality was calculated as a Shannon entropy-based productive clonality index, and a clone was defined by a unique TCRB CDR3 sequence. To calculate repertoire overlap between two samples, the template counts of each clone were considered relative to each sample's total templates. V-gene usage measured by flow cytometry correlated with TCRB sequencing V-gene usage, with a Spearman r of roughly 0.64. This immuneACCESS table, as held by TCRdb, lists in-frame sequences with V and J called but not all clones. Of the missing ones, under half trace to an unresolved V gene in checked studies; the others have no known cause. Clonal size and the V and J genes are those of that table, whereas D and trimming came from the DNA. This sample is represented by 5,500 to 6,500 clones; roughly 80% of them were singletons. The leading ten clones occupy about 28% of the sample.

The source is an adult with rheumatoid arthritis. The rearranged segments are TRBV18 and TRBJ1-1, and 7 bases in between align with TRBD1. Sequenced material: CD8+ T cells sorted from blood. The CDR3 protein is CASSTGTAMNTEAFF. The DNA reads as follows: TGTGCCAGCTCTACGGGGACAGCTATGAACACTGAAGCTTTCTTT.